The T cell receptor beta chain described here comes from a study of shared clonotypes between healthy human individuals. Note on this clone: Its target is unknown.

CDR1 and CDR2 from the germline V gene are LNHDA and SQIVND (reference sequence). The CDR3 totals 15 residues. V was clipped by 4 bases and J by 2 bases, with 12 bases between them. All donors were healthy HIV-negative adults lacking recent acute infections or vaccinations. Findings and caveats of the study: Non-shared clonotypes were found to have lower generation probabilities than the clonotypes that were shared by all four of the sorted-subset donors. Naive subsets usually exceeded memory subsets in estimated richness.

The method was immunoSEQ multiplex PCR; TCRdb's version includes in-frame clones alone and lacks a portion of them. This sample has some 2,400,000 clones, with approximately 94% found just once. This clonotype was sampled from a man between 18 and 29 years old in good health. The V call is TRBV19, the J call TRBJ1-5; a weak D match, TRBD1 (5 bases). Sample: naive CD4+ T cells sorted from blood. Regarding subset: CD45RA+ positively selected. The DNA of the CDR3 is TGTGCCAGTAGTAGTTTGGGGCAGGGCAATCAGCCCCAGCATTTT. Amino acids: CASSSLGQGNQPQHF. The complete variable domain, with remaining parts taken from reference TRBV19 and TRBJ1-5, reads DGGITQSPKYLFRKEGQNVTLSCEQNLNHDAMYWYRQDPGQGLRLIYYSQIVNDFQKGDIAEGYSVSREKKESFPLTVTSAQKNPTAFYLCASSSLGQGNQPQHFGDGTRLSIL.